Detailed here is one T cell receptor beta chain. Losses at the gene ends were 3 bases for V and 3 bases for J; bases not matched to a gene: 8. Germline values: CDR1 SGHRS, CDR2 YFSETQ. CDR3 length: 17 residues. Sequencing was performed with immunoSEQ multiplex PCR; in TCRdb, only in-frame clones are kept and a portion is missing. Among about 73,000 clones listed, over 75% were seen once. This record comes from a study of OX40 agonist ivuxolimab in advanced cancers. The rearrangement uses TRBV5-1 and TRBJ1-4; the match to TRBD1 covers 10 bases. The receptor was isolated from an adult with an advanced solid tumor such as melanoma, head and neck, liver or kidney cancer. Sequencing was performed on CD4+ or CD8+ T cells sorted from blood, taken in a trial of the OX40 agonist ivuxolimab. CDR3 DNA sequence: TGCGCCAGCAGCTGGGGACAGGGGAGGCCACCTAATGAAAAACTGTTTTTT. Protein: CASSWGQGRPPNEKLFF.